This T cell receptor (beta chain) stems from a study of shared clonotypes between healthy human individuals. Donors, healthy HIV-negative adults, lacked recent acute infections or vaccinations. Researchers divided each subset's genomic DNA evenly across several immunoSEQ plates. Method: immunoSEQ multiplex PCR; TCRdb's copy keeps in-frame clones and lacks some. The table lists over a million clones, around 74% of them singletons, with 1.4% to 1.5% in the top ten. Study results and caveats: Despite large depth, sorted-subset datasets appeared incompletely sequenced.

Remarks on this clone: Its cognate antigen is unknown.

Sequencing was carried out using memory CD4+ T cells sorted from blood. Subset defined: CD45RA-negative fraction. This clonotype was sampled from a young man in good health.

The CDR3 protein is CASSRGGPLVQGEQFF. In nucleotides, the CDR3 is TGTGCCAGCAGCCGGGGGGGTCCACTAGTACAAGGTGAGCAGTTCTTC. The V and J genes are TRBV11-2 and TRBJ2-1, with 8 bases aligning to TRBD2. The CDR3 has 16 amino acids. CDR1 and CDR2 from the germline V gene are SGHAT and FQNNGV. With V trimmed by 5 bases and J by 9 bases, 15 bases remained unmatched. Using reference TRBV11-2 and TRBJ2-1 for the parts outside the CDR3, the full variable domain is EAGVAQSPRYKIIEKRQSVAFWCNPISGHATLYWYQQILGQGPKLLIQFQNNGVVDDSQLPKDRFSAERLKGVDSTLKIQPAKLEDSAVYLCASSRGGPLVQGEQFFGPGTRLTVL.